The present TCR beta chain was sequenced within a study of blood T cell repertoires in COVID-19. V shed 4 bases and J 3 bases; nucleotides not matched to a gene: 8. CDR1 is SGHAT, CDR2 FQNNGV, per germline. This CDR3 has 16 residues. Libraries were prepared by immunoSEQ multiplex PCR; TCRdb keeps only in-frame clonotypes and omits some of them. The sample gives 260,000 or so clones, around 90% of which show up once; 0.65% to 0.8% is in the top ten. The sequenced sample consisted of peripheral blood. This receptor was identified in a human donor in a cohort sampled during active COVID-19. The chain couples TRBV11-2 to TRBJ2-3; 9 nucleotides match TRBD2. CDR3 bases: TGTGCCAGCAGCTCTACGCGGGGGGGCTTGACAGATACGCAGTATTTT. It specifies CASSSTRGGLTDTQYF. Full variable domain (missing parts from reference TRBV11-2 and TRBJ2-3): EAGVAQSPRYKIIEKRQSVAFWCNPISGHATLYWYQQILGQGPKLLIQFQNNGVVDDSQLPKDRFSAERLKGVDSTLKIQPAKLEDSAVYLCASSSTRGGLTDTQYFGPGTRLTVL.